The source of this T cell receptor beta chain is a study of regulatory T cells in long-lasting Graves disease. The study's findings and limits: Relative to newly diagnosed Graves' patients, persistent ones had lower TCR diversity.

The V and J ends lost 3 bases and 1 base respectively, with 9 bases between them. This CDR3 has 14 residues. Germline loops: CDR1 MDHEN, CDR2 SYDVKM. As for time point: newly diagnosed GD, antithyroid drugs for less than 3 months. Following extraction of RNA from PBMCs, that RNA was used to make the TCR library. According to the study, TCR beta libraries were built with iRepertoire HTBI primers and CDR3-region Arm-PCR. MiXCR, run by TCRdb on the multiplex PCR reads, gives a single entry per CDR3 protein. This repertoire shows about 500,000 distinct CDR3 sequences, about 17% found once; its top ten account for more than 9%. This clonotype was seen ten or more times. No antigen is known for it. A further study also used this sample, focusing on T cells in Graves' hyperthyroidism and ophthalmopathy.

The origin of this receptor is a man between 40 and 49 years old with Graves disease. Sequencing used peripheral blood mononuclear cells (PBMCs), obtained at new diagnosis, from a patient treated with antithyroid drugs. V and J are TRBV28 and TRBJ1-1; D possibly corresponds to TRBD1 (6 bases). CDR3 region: CASSFSGENTEAFF. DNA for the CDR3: TGTGCCAGCAGTTTCTCAGGGGAGAACACTGAAGCTTTCTTT.